This TCR beta chain was sequenced for a study of T cell responses to AZD1222 COVID-19 vaccine. TCRdb's copy holds only in-frame clones and misses some; the assay was immunoSEQ multiplex PCR. The table records under 200,000 clones, around 87% of them present only once. The CDR3 extends over 15 amino acids. Trimming took off 2 bases at V and 1 base at J, with 12 bases between the two ends. Germline CDR1 GTSNPN, CDR2 SVGIG (reference sequence). The chain joins TRBV30 to TRBJ1-5; D perhaps matches TRBD1 (5 bases). Specimen: peripheral blood, collected on day 0 of MenACWY control vaccination. The receptor comes from an adult in good health. This CDR3 reads CAWSTTTVSNQPQHF. The DNA for the CDR3 is TGTGCCTGGAGTACCACGACAGTCAGCAATCAGCCCCAGCATTTT.